The 16 T cell receptor beta chains listed next were all sequenced from one sample in a study of blood T cells in healthy people across ages. A sample-barcoded 5' primer and a J-beta primer mix were used in a second PCR of about 7 to 11 cycles. Using its own MiXCR run on the 5' RACE reads, TCRdb lists one record per CDR3 protein. In the table there are 800,000 to 950,000 distinct CDR3 sequences, 36% of which are singletons. The sample was blood. These receptors were taken from a man aged 18 to 29 in good health.

The gene calls are TRBV4-2 and TRBJ2-1; D is ambiguous. In germline, CDR1 is LGHNA, CDR2 YNFKEQ. Trimming pared 0 bases from V and 5 bases from J, leaving 5 bases between. The CDR3 length is 13 residues. CDR3 sequence reads: CASSQDSDNEQFF. The DNA for the CDR3 is TGTGCCAGCAGCCAAGATTCCGACAATGAGCAGTTCTTC.

The rearrangement uses TRBV27 and TRBJ2-1; D gene uncertain. V was shortened by 4 bases and J by 5 bases, with 24 bases between the two germline ends. CDR1 MNHEY and CDR2 SMNVEV come from the germline V gene (reference sequence). This CDR3 is 18 amino acids long. The CDR3 region has the DNA TGTGCCAGCAGTTCCCAACAGCTTATCCACACTGAGAACAATGAGCAGTTCTTC. Protein sequence: CASSSQQLIHTENNEQFF.

This clonotype was counted only a few times. The V call is TRBV7-3, the J call TRBJ2-1, with D possibly matching TRBD2 (6 bases). Germline V CDR1 and CDR2: SGHTA, FQGTGA. CDR3 length: 15 residues. The V and J ends lost 5 bases and 0 bases respectively, with 11 bases between them. This CDR3 is CASSDSGLSYNEQFF. The DNA of the CDR3 is TGTGCCAGCAGCGATAGCGGCCTCTCCTACAATGAGCAGTTCTTC.

This chain uses TRBV7-9 with TRBJ2-2, with D possibly being TRBD1 (6 bases). This CDR3 spans 15 amino acids. Trimming removed 5 bases at V and 1 base at J, with 11 bases between. Germline V CDR1 and CDR2: SEHNR, FQNEAQ (reference sequence). CDR3 sequence: CASSPGAGNTGELFF. CDR3 bases: TGTGCCAGCAGCCCAGGGGCAGGGAACACCGGGGAGCTGTTTTTT.

The V call is TRBV10-3, the J call TRBJ2-5, with D tentatively TRBD2 (5 bases). The CDR3 is 14 residues long. Germline CDR1 is ENHRY and CDR2 is SYGVKD. V lost 0 bases to trimming and J lost 11 bases, with 16 bases between them. The CDR3: CAISESIWGDKQYF. Here the CDR3 DNA reads TGTGCCATCAGTGAGTCTATTTGGGGAGACAAGCAGTACTTC.

This clonotype was seen many times. The CDR3 DNA follows: TGTGCCAGCAGCCCACACGGGAGTGGCACAGATACGCAGTATTTT. As protein: CASSPHGSGTDTQYF. The V call is TRBV7-9, the J call TRBJ2-3, with a tentative D call TRBD2 (6 bases). Germline V gene lookup returns CDR1 SEHNR and CDR2 FQNEAQ (reference sequence). The CDR3 covers 15 residues. The ends were cut back, 5 bases at V and 1 base at J, with 13 bases in the middle.

This clonotype has a handful of counts. V usage is TRBV7-2 and J usage is TRBJ2-3, with D unclear. The V end was cut by 4 bases, the J end by 4 bases, with 12 bases between. Germline assignment: CDR1 SGHTA and CDR2 FQGNSA. The CDR3 is made up of 14 amino acids. This chain's CDR3 is CASSSPPSSDTQYF. The CDR3 nucleotides read TGTGCCAGCAGCTCCCCACCGAGTTCAGATACGCAGTATTTT.

This clonotype has only a few counts. The chain links TRBV12-3 or TRBV12-4 to TRBJ1-6, with 7 bases fitting TRBD1. The J segment lost 10 bases and the V segment lost 5 bases, leaving 8 bases of the junction unmatched. The CDR3 totals 14 residues. Here the CDR3 reads CASSQQGLGSPLHF. DNA of the CDR3: TGTGCCAGCAGTCAACAGGGGTTGGGGTCACCCCTCCACTTT.

The chain links TRBV19 to TRBJ2-3; no firm D call. The CDR3 covers 14 residues. V gave up 6 bases and J gave up 3 bases, with 13 bases separating them. Germline V gene data show CDR1 as LNHDA and CDR2 as SQIVND (reference sequence). DNA of the CDR3: TGTGCCAGTAGACGGGCTCAAGGGACAGATACGCAGTATTTT. It encodes CASRRAQGTDTQYF.

Concerning this clonotype itself: This could be a read error, since a much larger clone is one nucleotide away. The chain joins TRBV20-1 to TRBJ1-2; no clear D gene. Per the germline V gene, CDR1 is DFQATT and CDR2 is SNEGSKA (reference sequence). The CDR3 sequence is 12 residues long. Trimming took 6 bases from V and 4 from J, leaving 12 bases between them. The CDR3 nucleotides are TGCAGTGCCTTGTGGCCCACCTATGGCTACACCTTC. It encodes CSALWPTYGYTF.

This clonotype was recorded at least ten times. This rearrangement joins TRBV6-1 to TRBJ1-2, with D perhaps matching TRBD1 (5 bases). Germline lookup yields CDR1 MNHNS and CDR2 SASEGT. The CDR3 is 14 residues long. The germline V and J ends were trimmed by 4 bases and 6 bases, with 15 bases remaining between them. CDR3 sequence reads: CASSANTQGHGYTF. DNA of the CDR3: TGTGCCAGCAGTGCAAATACGCAGGGACATGGCTACACCTTC.

This chain uses TRBV28 with TRBJ2-7; no clear D gene. Germline V gene lookup returns CDR1 MDHEN and CDR2 SYDVKM. The ends were cut back, 5 bases at V and 7 bases at J, with 15 bases in the middle. CDR3 length equals 13 residues. This CDR3 is CASSLTAWGEQYF. CDR3 nucleotide sequence: TGTGCCAGCAGTCTGACGGCTTGGGGAGAGCAGTACTTC.

This clonotype was found many times. The V gene is TRBV20-1, the J gene TRBJ2-1; TRBD2 agrees at 9 bases. Trimming cost V 3 bases and J 9 bases; bases outside gene matches: 6. The germline gives CDR1 DFQATT, CDR2 SNEGSKA (reference sequence). This CDR3 is built from 13 residues. The CDR3 loop is CSASAGGPIEQFF. For the CDR3, the DNA is TGCAGTGCTAGCGCGGGGGGGCCAATTGAGCAGTTCTTC.

This clonotype has only a few counts. The chain recombines TRBV7-9 with TRBJ2-3; 7 nucleotides match TRBD2. Germline V gene data show CDR1 as SEHNR and CDR2 as FQNEAQ (reference sequence). CDR3 length equals 18 residues. The junction had 18 bases not matched to a gene; V was cut back by 1 base and J by 8 bases. The CDR3 region is CASSLESHCGGDSSTQYF. The CDR3 nucleotides are TGTGCCAGCAGCTTAGAATCCCATTGCGGGGGAGATAGCAGTACGCAGTATTTT.

This clonotype has just a few counts. V usage is TRBV6-2 or TRBV6-3 and J usage is TRBJ2-5; possibly TRBD1 for D (6 bases). Per germline, CDR1 MNHEY and CDR2 SVGEGT. V was shortened by 7 bases and J by 2 bases, with 20 bases between the two germline ends. The CDR3 spans 16 residues. CDR3 bases: TGTGCCAGCACCGAGGGGGTCATGACCGGACAAGAGACCCAGTACTTC. This translates into CASTEGVMTGQETQYF.

The rearrangement links TRBV20-1 to TRBJ2-3, with 8 bases identical to TRBD2. The CDR3 is 13 amino acids. The V segment lost 5 bases and the J segment 7 bases; nucleotides outside the gene matches: 8. Germline CDR1 DFQATT, CDR2 SNEGSKA (reference sequence). The CDR3 nucleotides read TGCAGTGCTTCCGGGACTAGGACTTATACGCAGTATTTT. Protein product: CSASGTRTYTQYF.